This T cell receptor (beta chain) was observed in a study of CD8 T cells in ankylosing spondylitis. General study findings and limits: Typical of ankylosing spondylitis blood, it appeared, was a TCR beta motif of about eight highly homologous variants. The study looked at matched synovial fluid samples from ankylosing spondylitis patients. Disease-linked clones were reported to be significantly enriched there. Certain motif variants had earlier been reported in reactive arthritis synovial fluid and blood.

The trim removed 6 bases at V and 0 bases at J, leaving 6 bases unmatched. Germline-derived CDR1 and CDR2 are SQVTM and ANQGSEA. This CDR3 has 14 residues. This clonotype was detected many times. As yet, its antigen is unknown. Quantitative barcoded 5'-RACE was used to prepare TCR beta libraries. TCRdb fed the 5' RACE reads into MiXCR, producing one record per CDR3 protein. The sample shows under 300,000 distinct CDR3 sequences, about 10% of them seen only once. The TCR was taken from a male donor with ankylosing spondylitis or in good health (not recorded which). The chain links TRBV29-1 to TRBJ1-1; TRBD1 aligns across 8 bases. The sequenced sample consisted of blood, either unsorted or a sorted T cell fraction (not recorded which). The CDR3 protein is CSVGQGEMNTEAFF. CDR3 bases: TGCAGCGTCGGACAGGGAGAAATGAACACTGAAGCTTTCTTT.